These 15 T cell receptor beta chains were sequenced from one sample in a study of Graves' ophthalmopathy and Graves' hyperthyroidism. RNA transcripts served as template for amplifying TCR beta CDR3 sequences. HTBI primers were used in a first-round RT-PCR, which preceded a second-round multiplex PCR. TCRdb passed the multiplex PCR reads through MiXCR, listing each CDR3 protein once. This sample has around 340,000 distinct CDR3 sequences, with about a sixth found just once. The sample comprised peripheral blood. The receptor source for this set is an adult man with Graves' ophthalmopathy.

This clonotype appeared many times. Sequence at one end of the junction differs from germline and may be a read error. The rearrangement joins TRBV5-1 to TRBJ2-2; D gene ambiguous. The CDR3 is made up of 13 amino acids. Germline V gene data show CDR1 as SGHRS and CDR2 as YFSETQ. In DNA, the CDR3 is TGTGCCAGCAGTTTGACGAACACCGGGGAGCTGTTTTTT. This codes for CASSLTNTGELFF.

The DNA of the CDR3 is TGTGCCAGCAGTCCGGGACAGGGAACGAACACTGAAGCTTTCTTT. It translates to CASSPGQGTNTEAFF. This rearrangement joins TRBV7-6 to TRBJ1-1, with 9 bases matching TRBD1. The trim removed 6 bases at V and 1 base at J, leaving 6 bases unmatched. Germline values: CDR1 SGHVS, CDR2 FNYEAQ. The CDR3 is 15 residues long.

This clonotype occurred many times. DNA for the CDR3: TGTGCCAGCAGTAATACAGGGGATTTCTCCTACGAGCAGTACTTC. Its protein is CASSNTGDFSYEQYF. This rearrangement joins TRBV12-3 or TRBV12-4 to TRBJ2-7; 7 bases are a match to TRBD1. This CDR3 has 15 residues. Trimming at V came to 5 bases and at J to 0 bases, leaving 7 bases not matched to a gene.

This clonotype was seen at least ten times. This chain uses TRBV2 with TRBJ2-2; D uncertain. Per germline, CDR1 SNHLY and CDR2 FYNNEI. This CDR3 has 15 residues. The germline V and J ends were trimmed by 2 bases and 3 bases, with 10 bases remaining between them. The CDR3: CASSEPPVHTGELFF. The CDR3 bases are TGTGCCAGCAGTGAACCGCCAGTGCACACCGGGGAGCTGTTTTTT. The full variable domain, its missing parts supplied by reference TRBV2 and TRBJ2-2, is EPEVTQTPSHQVTQMGQEVILRCVPISNHLYFYWYRQILGQKVEFLVSFYNNEISEKSEIFDDQFSVERPDGSNFTLKIRSTKLEDSAMYFCASSEPPVHTGELFFGEGSRLTVL.

This clonotype occurred many times. The chain uses TRBV30 and TRBJ1-3, with D possibly TRBD1 on 5 matching bases. The CDR3 has 13 amino acids. Germline V gene data show CDR1 as GTSNPN and CDR2 as SVGIG (reference sequence). The V and J ends lost 1 base and 4 bases respectively, with 8 bases between them. The CDR3 DNA is TGTGCCTGGAGTGAGGGGTACGGAAACACCATATATTTT. It yields the protein CAWSEGYGNTIYF.

This clonotype was recorded at least ten times. The J gene is TRBJ2-5, the V gene TRBV5-1; 9 bases line up with TRBD1. Germline lookup yields CDR1 SGHRS and CDR2 YFSETQ. The CDR3 is 15 amino acids. Germline trimming cut 4 bases from V and 4 bases from J; bases unmatched to any gene: 8. The DNA of the CDR3 is TGCGCCAGCAGCCGAGAAACAGGGGGCTTAGAGACCCAGTACTTC. Translating it yields CASSRETGGLETQYF.

This clonotype was observed many times. This chain links TRBV2 with TRBJ2-5, with a weak D call TRBD2 (5 bases). Germline loops: CDR1 SNHLY, CDR2 FYNNEI. The CDR3 consists of 12 residues. The V and J ends lost 6 bases and 5 bases respectively, with 10 bases between them. CDR3 coding DNA: TGTGCCAGCAGCAGACTAAAGGAGACCCAGTACTTC. It codes for CASSRLKETQYF.

This clonotype was counted at least ten times. The CDR3 nucleotides read TGCAGTGCTGGCAAGAGATCGGCGGGAGCTGATGAGCAGTACTTC. This translates into CSAGKRSAGADEQYF. The genes are TRBV20-1 and TRBJ2-7; 7 bases line up with TRBD2. This CDR3 is built from 15 residues. Germline-derived CDR1 and CDR2 are DFQATT and SNEGSKA (reference sequence). The V gene end was trimmed by 5 bases and the J gene end by 7 bases; junction bases not matched to a gene: 17.

This clonotype was recorded many times. The CDR3 DNA sequence: TGTGCCAGCAGTCAAGACAGGAGTTCTGGCTACACCTTC. Its translation: CASSQDRSSGYTF. This chain links TRBV6-2 or TRBV6-3 with TRBJ1-2, with D perhaps matching TRBD1 (6 bases). The CDR3 runs 13 residues. Germline V gene sequence: CDR1 MNHEY, CDR2 SVGEGT. The V gene lost 5 bases and the J gene lost 7 bases, with 14 bases spanning the gap.

V gene TRBV6-5 combines with J gene TRBJ1-1; TRBD1 matches at 7 bases. This CDR3 has 14 residues. The germline V gene has CDR1 MNHEY and CDR2 SVGAGI. The J segment lost 3 bases and the V segment lost 2 bases, leaving 3 bases of the junction unmatched. Here the CDR3 reads CASSYDQGDTEAFF. The CDR3 nucleotides read TGTGCCAGCAGTTACGATCAGGGGGACACTGAAGCTTTCTTT.

This clonotype was observed at least ten times. This chain uses TRBV7-3 with TRBJ2-6, with D uncertain. Trimming took off 5 bases at V and 0 bases at J, with 8 bases between the two ends. CDR3 size: 15 residues. CDR1 is SGHTA, CDR2 FQGTGA, per germline. Here the CDR3 reads CASSPAYSGANVLTF. In DNA, the CDR3 is TGTGCCAGCAGCCCAGCCTACTCTGGGGCCAACGTCCTGACTTTC.

In this sample, this clonotype turned up many times. The chain couples TRBV5-1 to TRBJ2-2; TRBD2 aligns across 7 bases. With 5 bases clipped from V and 6 bases from J, the junction kept 10 bases outside the gene matches. This CDR3 comprises 15 residues. In germline, CDR1 is SGHRS, CDR2 YFSETQ. CDR3 in amino acids: CASSSVAGSPGELFF. Written as DNA, the CDR3 is TGCGCCAGCAGTTCCGTAGCGGGTTCCCCCGGGGAGCTGTTTTTT.

This clonotype was observed at least ten times. V and J are TRBV6-5 and TRBJ2-7; maybe TRBD2 (6 bases). Germline V CDR1 and CDR2: MNHEY, SVGAGI. The CDR3 runs to 15 residues. V gave up 2 bases and J gave up 3 bases, with 14 bases separating them. This CDR3 reads CASSYGSGGVYEQYF. The DNA of the CDR3 is TGTGCCAGCAGTTACGGATCCGGGGGAGTCTACGAGCAGTACTTC.

This clonotype was observed at least ten times. V gene TRBV6-5 combines with J gene TRBJ1-2; the D gene is possibly TRBD1 (5 bases). The CDR3 has 15 residues. Trimming left V 2 bases short and J 4 bases short, with 14 bases between. Germline V gene sequence: CDR1 MNHEY, CDR2 SVGAGI. The CDR3 loop is CASSYMRGGSYGYTF. CDR3 coding DNA: TGTGCCAGCAGTTACATGAGGGGTGGTAGCTATGGCTACACCTTC.

V usage is TRBV2 and J usage is TRBJ1-1; TRBD1 agrees at 7 bases. Germline CDR1 reads SNHLY; CDR2 reads FYNNEI. The length of the CDR3 is 15 residues. V trimming: 7 bases; J trimming: 3 bases; junction bases outside the gene matches: 11. CDR3 sequence: CASKGSTGMDTEAFF. In DNA form, the CDR3 reads TGTGCCAGCAAGGGGTCGACAGGGATGGACACTGAAGCTTTCTTT. Full variable domain (missing parts from reference TRBV2 and TRBJ1-1): EPEVTQTPSHQVTQMGQEVILRCVPISNHLYFYWYRQILGQKVEFLVSFYNNEISEKSEIFDDQFSVERPDGSNFTLKIRSTKLEDSAMYFCASKGSTGMDTEAFFGQGTRLTVV.